This T cell receptor (beta chain) was identified during a study of vaccination effects on CD4 cells after COVID-19. Findings and limits, study-wide: Long after vaccination, the clones induced by infection and by vaccine shrank markedly in size. Just 1 of 255 vaccine-induced clones in healthy recipients was cross-reactive.

A word on this clone: As yet, its antigen is unknown.

CDR3 length: 16 residues. V dropped 3 bases and J dropped 6; count of bases not matched to a gene: 7. The germline V gene encodes CDR1 DFQATT and CDR2 SNEGSKA (reference sequence). Pools of viral peptides were used by the ViraFEST assay to expand antigen-specific CD4+ T cells ahead of sequencing. Culturing for nine to ten days preceded CD4+ T cell isolation. In the vaccine recipients, nucleocapsid antibodies were negative and there was no prior SARS-CoV-2 infection. Clones were read by immunoSEQ multiplex PCR, and TCRdb kept only the in-frame ones, dropping some. Counted here are about 24,000 clones, 70% to 80% occurring once; the ten biggest clones make up roughly an eighth.

The source was CD4+ T cells from PBMCs cultured with HCoV-OC43 spike peptides, collected before COVID-19 vaccination. Indicated subset: HCoV-OC43 spike overlapping peptide pool stimulation. The chain couples TRBV20-1 to TRBJ2-2; 13 nucleotides match TRBD2. This receptor was obtained from a human donor who received a COVID-19 vaccine. The DNA of the CDR3 is TGCAGTGCTAGTCCCTCCGGACTAGCGGGAGCCGGGGAGCTGTTTTTT. As protein: CSASPSGLAGAGELFF.